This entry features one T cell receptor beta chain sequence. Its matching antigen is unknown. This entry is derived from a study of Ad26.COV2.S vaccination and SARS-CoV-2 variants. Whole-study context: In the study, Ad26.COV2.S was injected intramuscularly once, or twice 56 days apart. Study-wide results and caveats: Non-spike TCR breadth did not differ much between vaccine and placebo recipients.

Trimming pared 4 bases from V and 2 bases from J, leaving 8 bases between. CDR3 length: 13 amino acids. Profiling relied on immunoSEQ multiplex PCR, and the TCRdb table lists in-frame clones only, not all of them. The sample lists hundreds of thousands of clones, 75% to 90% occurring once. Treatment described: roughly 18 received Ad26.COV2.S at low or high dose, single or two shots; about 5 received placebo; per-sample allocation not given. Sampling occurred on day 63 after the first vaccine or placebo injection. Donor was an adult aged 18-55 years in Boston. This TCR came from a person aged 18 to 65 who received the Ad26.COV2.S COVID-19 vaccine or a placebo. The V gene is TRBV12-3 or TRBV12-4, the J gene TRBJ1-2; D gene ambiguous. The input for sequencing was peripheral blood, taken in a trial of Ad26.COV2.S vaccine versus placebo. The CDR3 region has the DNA TGTGCCAGCAGTTCCACCTGGAACTATGGCTACACCTTC. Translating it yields CASSSTWNYGYTF.